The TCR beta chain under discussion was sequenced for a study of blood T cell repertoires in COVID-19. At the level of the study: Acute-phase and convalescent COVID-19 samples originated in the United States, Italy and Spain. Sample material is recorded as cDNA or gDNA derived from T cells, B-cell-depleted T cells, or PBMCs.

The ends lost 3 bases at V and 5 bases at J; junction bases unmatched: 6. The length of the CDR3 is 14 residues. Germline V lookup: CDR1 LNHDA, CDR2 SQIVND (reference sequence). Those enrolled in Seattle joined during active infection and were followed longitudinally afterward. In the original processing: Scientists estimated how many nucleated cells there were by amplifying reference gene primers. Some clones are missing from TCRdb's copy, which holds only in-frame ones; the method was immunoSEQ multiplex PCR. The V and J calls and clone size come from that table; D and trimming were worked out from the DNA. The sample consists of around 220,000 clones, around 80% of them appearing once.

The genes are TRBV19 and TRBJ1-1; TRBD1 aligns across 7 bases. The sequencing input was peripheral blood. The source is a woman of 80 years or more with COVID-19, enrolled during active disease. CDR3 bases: TGTGCCAGTAGTATTGAGGGGGCAGGGACTGAAGCTTTCTTT. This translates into CASSIEGAGTEAFF.